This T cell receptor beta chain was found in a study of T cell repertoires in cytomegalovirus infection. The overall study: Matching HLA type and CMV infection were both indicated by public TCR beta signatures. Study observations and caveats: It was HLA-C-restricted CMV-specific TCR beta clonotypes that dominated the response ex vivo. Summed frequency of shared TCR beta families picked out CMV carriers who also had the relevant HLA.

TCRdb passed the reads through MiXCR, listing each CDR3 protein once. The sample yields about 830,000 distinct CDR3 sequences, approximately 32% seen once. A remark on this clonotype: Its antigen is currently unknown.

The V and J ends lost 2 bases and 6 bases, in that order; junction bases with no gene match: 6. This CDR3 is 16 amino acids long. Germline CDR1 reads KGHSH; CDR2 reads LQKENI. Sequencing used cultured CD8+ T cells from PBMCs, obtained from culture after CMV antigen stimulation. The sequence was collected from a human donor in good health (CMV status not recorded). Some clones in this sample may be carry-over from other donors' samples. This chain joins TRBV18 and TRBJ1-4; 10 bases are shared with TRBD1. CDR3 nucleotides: TGTGCCAGCTCACCATACCGGGACAGGGGCGATGAAAAACTGTTTTTT. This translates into CASSPYRDRGDEKLFF.